Given below is one TCR beta chain in context. Some clones are missing from TCRdb's copy, which holds only in-frame ones; the method was immunoSEQ multiplex PCR. This sample has almost 55,000 clones, with roughly 90% found just once. Per the germline V gene, CDR1 is GTSNPN and CDR2 is SVGIG (reference sequence). V was shortened by 0 bases and J by 1 base, with 4 bases between the two germline ends. The CDR3 totals 12 residues. The data are from a study of T cell changes during pregnancy in multiple sclerosis. The V gene is TRBV30, the J gene TRBJ2-7; D gene unclear. Sample: CD8+ T cells from peripheral blood mononuclear cells, taken before pregnancy. This sequence originates from a female donor with multiple sclerosis, enrolled in a pregnancy study. In nucleotides, the CDR3 is TGTGCCTGGAGTGTACAATCCTACGAGCAGTACTTC. This sequence encodes CAWSVQSYEQYF.